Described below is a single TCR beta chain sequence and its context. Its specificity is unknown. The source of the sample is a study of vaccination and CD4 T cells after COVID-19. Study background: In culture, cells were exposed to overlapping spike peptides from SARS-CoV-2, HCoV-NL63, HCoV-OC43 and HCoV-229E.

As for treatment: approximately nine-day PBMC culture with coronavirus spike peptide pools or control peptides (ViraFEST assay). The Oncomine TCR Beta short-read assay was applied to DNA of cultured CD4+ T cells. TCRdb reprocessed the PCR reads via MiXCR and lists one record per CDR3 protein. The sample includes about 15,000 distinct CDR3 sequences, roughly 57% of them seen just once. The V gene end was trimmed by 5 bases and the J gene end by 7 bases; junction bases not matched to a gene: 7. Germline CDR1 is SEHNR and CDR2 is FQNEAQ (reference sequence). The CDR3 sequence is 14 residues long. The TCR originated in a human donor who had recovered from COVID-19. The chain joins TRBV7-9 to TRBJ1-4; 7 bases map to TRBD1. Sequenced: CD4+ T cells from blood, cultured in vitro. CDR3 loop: CASSRGGQVEKLFF. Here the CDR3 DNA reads TGTGCCAGCAGCCGAGGCGGACAGGTTGAAAAACTGTTTTTT. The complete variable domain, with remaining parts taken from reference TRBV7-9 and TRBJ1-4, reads DTGVSQNPRHKITKRGQNVTFRCDPISEHNRLYWYRQTLGQGPEFLTYFQNEAQLEKSRLLSDRFSAERPKGSFSTLEIQRTEQGDSAMYLCASSRGGQVEKLFFGSGTQLSVL.